A selection of T cell receptor beta chains follows, all from one sample in a study of blood T cell repertoires in COVID-19. TCRdb's copy holds only in-frame clones and misses some; the assay was immunoSEQ multiplex PCR. Of more than 200,000 clones in the sample, roughly 85% were seen once. The material sequenced was peripheral blood. These receptors were obtained from a woman aged 40-49 years with active or convalescent COVID-19. CDR3s include the opening cysteine and the closing phenylalanine or tryptophan. The D gene is left open where the match is weak. Some rows have no size entry. The others give once, few or many, or a class for an expanded clone.

d_call	clone_size	j_call	v_call	cdr3_nt	cdr3_aa
TRBD2	-	TRBJ2-1	TRBV12-3/TRBV12-4	TGTGCCAGCCAGCGGGGGGGCATGAATGAGCAGTTCTTC	CASQRGGMNEQFF
TRBD1	few	TRBJ1-2	TRBV9	TGTGCCAGCAGCGCTGAAAGGACAGGGCTGTATGGCTACACCTTC	CASSAERTGLYGYTF
-	-	TRBJ2-2	TRBV19	TGTGCCAGTAGTATAGAGGGGCGCGCCGGGGAGCTGTTTTTT	CASSIEGRAGELFF
-	-	TRBJ2-3	TRBV7-6	TGTGCCAGCAGCTTAGCCGGGGGTAGCACAGATACGCAGTATTTT	CASSLAGGSTDTQYF
-	-	TRBJ2-5	TRBV15	TGTGCCACCAGCAGAGACCCCGGGATAGACCAAGAGACCCAGTACTTC	CATSRDPGIDQETQYF
-	-	TRBJ1-2	TRBV4-1	TGCGCCAGCAGCCAAGCCAGGGACTATGGCTACACCTTC	CASSQARDYGYTF
TRBD1	-	TRBJ2-7	TRBV4-3	TGCGCCAGCAGCCAACGACAGGGGGCTGGCGAGCAGTACTTC	CASSQRQGAGEQYF
-	-	TRBJ2-7	TRBV28	TGTGCCAGCAGGGGGCCCAACGAGCAGTACTTC	CASRGPNEQYF
-	-	TRBJ1-3	TRBV7-9	TGTGCCAGCAGCTCTGACAGGAGTGACACCATATATTTT	CASSSDRSDTIYF
TRBD2	-	TRBJ2-5	TRBV5-8	TGTGCCAGCAGCTTGTCACTAGCGGGAGGGAATGAGGAGACCCAGTACTTC	CASSLSLAGGNEETQYF
TRBD2	-	TRBJ2-1	TRBV6-5	TGTGCCAGCAGTTACAGTCTAGCGGGGACCTACAATGAGCAGTTCTTC	CASSYSLAGTYNEQFF
-	-	TRBJ1-2	TRBV11-2	TGTGCCAGCAGCTTAGACTCAGTAAACTATGGCTACACCTTC	CASSLDSVNYGYTF
TRBD2	-	TRBJ2-1	TRBV24-1	TGTGCCACCAGTGATCGGACTAGCGGGAGAGCCCTTTACAATGAGCAGTTCTTC	CATSDRTSGRALYNEQFF
-	once	TRBJ1-3	TRBV5-5	TGTGCCAGCAGCCCCGGGGGATCCGGAAACACCATATATTTT	CASSPGGSGNTIYF
-	-	TRBJ1-2	TRBV19	TGTGCCAGTAGACCCTTCGACAGATACTATGGCTACACCTTC	CASRPFDRYYGYTF
-	-	TRBJ2-7	TRBV28	TGTGCCAGCAGTTTCGGGCCGGGATCCTACGAGCAGTACTTC	CASSFGPGSYEQYF
TRBD2	-	TRBJ2-1	TRBV7-2	TGTGCCAGCAGCTTAGCGATTAGCGGGAGAAAGTCCTACAATGAGCAGTTCTTC	CASSLAISGRKSYNEQFF
TRBD2	-	TRBJ2-5	TRBV10-3	TGTGCCATCAGAGCGGGACTAGCGGGAGCCCAAGAGACCCAGTACTTC	CAIRAGLAGAQETQYF
-	-	TRBJ2-7	TRBV5-1	TGCGCCAGCAGCCTTGGCAGTTCAGGGATTTCTTTCTACGAGCAGTACTTC	CASSLGSSGISFYEQYF
TRBD1	-	TRBJ1-2	TRBV4-1	TGCGCCAGCAGCCAAGATAGAGTTTGGGACAGGGACGGCTACACCTTC	CASSQDRVWDRDGYTF
TRBD1	-	TRBJ1-3	TRBV30	TGTGCCTGGGTCCCCCCGACAGGGGGGCGGTCTGCAAACACCATATATTTT	CAWVPPTGGRSANTIYF
-	once	TRBJ1-1	TRBV19	TGTGCCAGTAGTAAACGGACACATTTAAACACTGAAGCTTTCTTT	CASSKRTHLNTEAFF
-	-	TRBJ1-5	TRBV14	TGTGCCAGCAGCCCCGACAGTCCCTATAGCAATCAGCCCCAGCATTTT	CASSPDSPYSNQPQHF
-	-	TRBJ1-1	TRBV5-1	TGCGCCAGCAGCTTGCAGACGGCAACGGACTCTGAAGCTTTCTTT	CASSLQTATDSEAFF
-	few	TRBJ1-4	TRBV30	TGTGCCTGGAGTGTACTGGGGCAGTTAAATGAAAAACTGTTTTTT	CAWSVLGQLNEKLFF
-	-	TRBJ1-1	TRBV2	TGTGCCAGCCGGCGGCGAAACACTGAAGCTTTCTTT	CASRRRNTEAFF
-	-	TRBJ2-1	TRBV19	TGTGCCAGTACCCCGGCGGCCTACAATGAGCAGTTCTTC	CASTPAAYNEQFF
TRBD1	-	TRBJ2-1	TRBV5-1	TGCGCCAGCAGCTGGGACAGTAGTAGCTCCTACAATGAGCAGTTCTTC	CASSWDSSSSYNEQFF